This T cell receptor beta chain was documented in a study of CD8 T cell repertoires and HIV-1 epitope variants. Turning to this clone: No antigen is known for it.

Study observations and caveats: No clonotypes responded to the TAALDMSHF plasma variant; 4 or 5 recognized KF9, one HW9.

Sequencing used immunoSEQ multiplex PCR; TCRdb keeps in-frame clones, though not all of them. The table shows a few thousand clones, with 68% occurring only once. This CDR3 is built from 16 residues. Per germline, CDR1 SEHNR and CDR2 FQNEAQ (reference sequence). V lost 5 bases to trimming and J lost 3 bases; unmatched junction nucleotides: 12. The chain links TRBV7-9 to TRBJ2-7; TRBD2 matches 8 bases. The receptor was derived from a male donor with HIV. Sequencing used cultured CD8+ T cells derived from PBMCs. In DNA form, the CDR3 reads TGTGCCAGCAGCGAAGAGGTAGCGGGGACTAACTACGAGCAGTACTTC. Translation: CASSEEVAGTNYEQYF.